These T cell receptor beta chains were read from a single sample in a study of cytomegalovirus exposure and HLA in healthy donors. The data were produced by immunoSEQ multiplex PCR, yet TCRdb's version contains in-frame clones alone and is incomplete. This table holds about 110,000 clones, roughly 71% found once. The sample comprised PBMCs. These receptor sequences come from a male donor in good health and CMV-seropositive. CDR3s include the opening cysteine and the closing phenylalanine or tryptophan. A D gene is named only where the DNA matches it firmly. Expanded clones get a size class; other rows say once, few or many, or leave the size out.

clone_size,d_call,v_call,j_call,cdr3_nt,cdr3_aa
many,.,TRBV4-3,TRBJ2-1,TGCGCCAGCAGCCAAGATTTCAGGGGGGTTAATGAGCAGTTCTTC,CASSQDFRGVNEQFF
few,.,TRBV5-1,TRBJ2-3,TGCGCCAGCAGCGGGGGAGGGGGAAGGGGCACAGATACGCAGTATTTT,CASSGGGGRGTDTQYF
.,TRBD1,TRBV29-1,TRBJ2-7,TGCAGCGTTGTGTCACAGGGGGGAAAAAGGTCCTACGAGCAGTACTTC,CSVVSQGGKRSYEQYF
.,TRBD1,TRBV7-3,TRBJ2-7,TGTGCCAGCAGCAAGACAGGGGCCTCCTACGAGCAGTACTTC,CASSKTGASYEQYF
few,.,TRBV29-1,TRBJ2-7,TGCAGCGTTGAAGCAGGGACTCCCAAGCAGTACTTC,CSVEAGTPKQYF
few,.,TRBV4-3,TRBJ2-3,TGCGCCAGCAGCCAAGATCTAGTCCCAGATACGCAGTATTTT,CASSQDLVPDTQYF
.,TRBD1,TRBV15,TRBJ1-1,TGTGCCACCAGCAGAGTACCATGGGACAGGGATGGGAACACTGAAGCTTTCTTT,CATSRVPWDRDGNTEAFF
.,TRBD1,TRBV27,TRBJ1-4,TGTGCCAGCAGTGCCTCCGGGACAGCGTATGAAAAACTGTTTTTT,CASSASGTAYEKLFF
.,.,TRBV28,TRBJ2-2,TGTGCCAGCAGCCATTCCTCGGGTGGTCTCGGGGAGCTGTTTTTT,CASSHSSGGLGELFF
once,.,TRBV2,TRBJ2-6,TGTGCCAGTCAACAAACCTCTGGGGCCAACGTCCTGACTTTC,CASQQTSGANVLTF
.,TRBD1,TRBV29-1,TRBJ2-2,TGCAGCGTTGGGACAGGTTACACCGGGGAGCTGTTTTTT,CSVGTGYTGELFF
.,.,TRBV28,TRBJ1-6,TGTGCCAGCAGAGACAGACAGTCCAGTACCTATAATTCACCCCTCCACTTT,CASRDRQSSTYNSPLHF
.,.,TRBV7-2,TRBJ2-3,TGTGCCAGCAGCCGTAGCGGAAACACAGATACGCAGTATTTT,CASSRSGNTDTQYF
.,TRBD1,TRBV27,TRBJ2-1,TGTGCCAGCAGGGGGAGACAGGGGTTGGACGAGCAGTTCTTC,CASRGRQGLDEQFF
.,TRBD2,TRBV7-9,TRBJ2-1,TGTGCCAGCAGCTTATCGGCGGGAGGAGGTTACAATGAGCAGTTCTTC,CASSLSAGGGYNEQFF
few,TRBD2,TRBV28,TRBJ2-7,TGTGCCAGCAGTTTGGGAGCGGGAGACTTCTACGAGCAGTACTTC,CASSLGAGDFYEQYF
.,TRBD1,TRBV28,TRBJ2-7,TGTGCCAGCAGTCCCGCCGGGACAGGGGGCTACGAGCAGTACTTC,CASSPAGTGGYEQYF
.,.,TRBV7-8,TRBJ2-7,TGTGCCAGCAGCTTAGTGGGCCGGAACGAGCAGTACTTC,CASSLVGRNEQYF
.,.,TRBV25-1,TRBJ2-1,TGTGCCAGCAGTGACGACGTAGCGGCCTACAATGAGCAGTTCTTC,CASSDDVAAYNEQFF
.,TRBD1,TRBV5-1,TRBJ2-2,TGCGCCAGCAGCCGCGCGACAGGGGACACCGGGGAGCTGTTTTTT,CASSRATGDTGELFF
.,TRBD2,TRBV15,TRBJ2-2,TGTGCCACCAGCAGAGATAGGGCTAGCGGCACCGGGGAGCTGTTTTTT,CATSRDRASGTGELFF
.,TRBD2,TRBV7-8,TRBJ2-1,TGTGCCAGCAGCTTAGGCGGGACTAGCGGGGGGGCAGGCATACATGAGCAGTTCTTC,CASSLGGTSGGAGIHEQFF
.,TRBD1,TRBV7-9,TRBJ2-5,TGTGCCAGCAGCTTGGATGGGACAGTTTCACAAGAGACCCAGTACTTC,CASSLDGTVSQETQYF
medium-sized,TRBD2,TRBV7-9,TRBJ2-7,TGTGCCAGCAGCCAAGGGCGGGGGGCTCAAGCCTACGAGCAGTACTTC,CASSQGRGAQAYEQYF
.,TRBD1,TRBV28,TRBJ1-5,TGTGCCAGCAGATACACTACAGGGGGGCTTGGCAATCAGCCCCAGCATTTT,CASRYTTGGLGNQPQHF
.,TRBD2,TRBV5-1,TRBJ2-1,TGCGCCAGCAGCTTTATGGCTAGCGGGGGCAATGAGCAGTTCTTC,CASSFMASGGNEQFF
.,.,TRBV4-2,TRBJ1-5,TGTGCCAGCAGCCAAGATACGACAGATAGCAATCAGCCCCAGCATTTT,CASSQDTTDSNQPQHF
once,.,TRBV10-3,TRBJ1-5,TGTGCCATCACAGAGGGTGAATATCAGCCCCAGCATTTT,CAITEGEYQPQHF
.,.,TRBV28,TRBJ2-4,TGTGCCAGCAGTAGGTCGGGGTACGACGGAAACATTCAGTACTTC,CASSRSGYDGNIQYF
few,TRBD1,TRBV4-3,TRBJ2-7,TGCGCCAGCAGCTTCGGGACAGCCGCCTACGAGCAGTACTTC,CASSFGTAAYEQYF
.,TRBD1,TRBV6-5,TRBJ2-7,TGTGCCAGCAGTTCCGGGACAGGGGGCACCTACGAGCAGTACTTC,CASSSGTGGTYEQYF
.,.,TRBV6-4,TRBJ2-3,TGTGCCAGCAGTGACTTCTTAACGCAGGGGCCGGATACGCAGTATTTT,CASSDFLTQGPDTQYF
.,.,TRBV5-1,TRBJ2-7,TGCGCCAGCAGCAGAGACAACTACGAGCAGTACTTC,CASSRDNYEQYF
.,.,TRBV29-1,TRBJ1-1,TGCAGCGTTGACGGCCAGGGATTCACTGAAGCTTTCTTT,CSVDGQGFTEAFF
.,TRBD2,TRBV27,TRBJ2-5,TGTGCCAGCAGTTTCAACGGACTAGTCCAAGAGACCCAGTACTTC,CASSFNGLVQETQYF
.,TRBD2,TRBV7-2,TRBJ2-7,TGTGCCAGCAGCTTCCCGACTAGCGGGGGGGCCGAGCAGTACTTC,CASSFPTSGGAEQYF
.,.,TRBV27,TRBJ1-2,TGTGCCAGCAGTTTAGGGGCCCACGGCGGCTATGGCTACACCTTC,CASSLGAHGGYGYTF
few,.,TRBV28,TRBJ1-4,TGTGCCAGCAGAACTTTGGGGGCTTCGGGTGAAAAACTGTTTTTT,CASRTLGASGEKLFF
.,TRBD1,TRBV29-1,TRBJ2-7,TGCAGCGTTGAAGACCCGACAGGGGGATCCTACGAGCAGTACTTC,CSVEDPTGGSYEQYF
.,.,TRBV4-2,TRBJ2-7,TGTGCCAGCAGCCTGGGCGGGCTAGAAGGTTCTGACGAGCAGTACTTC,CASSLGGLEGSDEQYF
few,.,TRBV5-3,TRBJ1-5,TGTGCCAGAAGCTTGGACAACGTTTTGGGCAATCAGCCCCAGCATTTT,CARSLDNVLGNQPQHF